This is a list of T cell receptor beta chains from one sample in a study of cytomegalovirus exposure and HLA in healthy donors. TCRdb's copy holds only in-frame clones and misses some; the assay was immunoSEQ multiplex PCR. The table shows about 82,000 clones, with over 75% occurring only once. The specimen sequenced was PBMCs. The receptors were gathered from a human donor in good health. Each CDR3 is given with its conserved first and last residue. D genes are given only for firm matches. Not every row has a clone size; where given, it reads once, few, many or a size class.

v_gene: TRBV5-6; d_gene: TRBD1; abundance: .; j_gene: TRBJ1-6; CDR3aa: CASSPGQGDSPLNF; CDR3nt: TGTGCCAGCAGTCCGGGACAGGGCGATTCACCCCTCAACTTT
v_gene: TRBV5-5; d_gene: TRBD2; abundance: few; j_gene: TRBJ2-6; CDR3aa: CASTRGVSGANVLTF; CDR3nt: TGTGCCAGCACCCGGGGGGTCTCTGGGGCCAACGTCCTGACTTTC
v_gene: TRBV28; d_gene: TRBD1; abundance: .; j_gene: TRBJ1-4; CDR3aa: CASYYMTGVNEKLFF; CDR3nt: TGTGCCAGCTATTATATGACAGGGGTTAATGAAAAACTGTTTTTT
v_gene: TRBV6-5; d_gene: .; abundance: few; j_gene: TRBJ2-1; CDR3aa: CASSQDSTSYNEQFF; CDR3nt: TGTGCCAGCAGTCAGGACTCGACCTCCTACAATGAGCAGTTCTTC
v_gene: TRBV6-1; d_gene: TRBD2; abundance: .; j_gene: TRBJ2-5; CDR3aa: CASTASGGRWETQYF; CDR3nt: TGTGCCAGCACCGCTAGCGGGGGGAGGTGGGAGACCCAGTACTTC
v_gene: TRBV7-9; d_gene: TRBD1; abundance: .; j_gene: TRBJ2-4; CDR3aa: CASSPRQGLAKNIQYF; CDR3nt: TGTGCCAGCAGCCCACGACAGGGTCTCGCCAAAAACATTCAGTACTTC
v_gene: TRBV7-2; d_gene: .; abundance: .; j_gene: TRBJ2-5; CDR3aa: CASSLEGGVGETQYF; CDR3nt: TGTGCCAGCAGCTTAGAGGGGGGGGTAGGGGAGACCCAGTACTTC
v_gene: TRBV6-6; d_gene: .; abundance: .; j_gene: TRBJ1-2; CDR3aa: CASIPGQGHSLWGYTF; CDR3nt: TGTGCCAGCATCCCAGGGCAGGGACACTCTTTGTGGGGCTACACCTTC
v_gene: TRBV5-6; d_gene: TRBD1; abundance: .; j_gene: TRBJ2-1; CDR3aa: CASSSPGQSSYNEQFF; CDR3nt: TGTGCCAGCAGCAGCCCGGGACAGAGCTCCTACAATGAGCAGTTCTTC
v_gene: TRBV29-1; d_gene: .; abundance: .; j_gene: TRBJ1-1; CDR3aa: CSVGPRAQGTEAFF; CDR3nt: TGCAGCGTCGGCCCCAGGGCTCAGGGCACTGAAGCTTTCTTT
v_gene: TRBV7-2; d_gene: .; abundance: .; j_gene: TRBJ2-5; CDR3aa: CASYFFGATGQTQYF; CDR3nt: TGTGCCAGCTATTTTTTTGGCGCTACTGGGCAGACCCAGTACTTC
v_gene: TRBV29-1; d_gene: .; abundance: .; j_gene: TRBJ1-2; CDR3aa: CSVEEVVQGLGYTF; CDR3nt: TGCAGCGTTGAAGAGGTTGTGCAGGGCCTTGGCTACACCTTC
v_gene: TRBV6-5; d_gene: TRBD1; abundance: .; j_gene: TRBJ1-6; CDR3aa: CASSYYRDSLNSPLHF; CDR3nt: TGTGCCAGCAGTTACTACCGGGACAGTCTTAATTCACCCCTCCACTTT
v_gene: TRBV15; d_gene: TRBD1; abundance: .; j_gene: TRBJ1-5; CDR3aa: CATSRGTGQQPQHF; CDR3nt: TGTGCCACCAGCAGAGGGACAGGGCAGCAGCCCCAGCATTTT
v_gene: TRBV2; d_gene: .; abundance: .; j_gene: TRBJ1-6; CDR3aa: CASLGVVNSPLHF; CDR3nt: TGTGCCAGCTTGGGAGTGGTAAATTCACCCCTCCACTTT
v_gene: TRBV27; d_gene: TRBD1; abundance: few; j_gene: TRBJ1-5; CDR3aa: CASSLSGAGGQPQHF; CDR3nt: TGTGCCAGCAGTTTATCGGGGGCAGGGGGTCAGCCCCAGCATTTT
v_gene: TRBV2; d_gene: TRBD1; abundance: .; j_gene: TRBJ2-3; CDR3aa: CASMKETGWADTQYF; CDR3nt: TGTGCCAGCATGAAGGAGACAGGGTGGGCAGATACGCAGTATTTT
v_gene: TRBV4-1; d_gene: .; abundance: .; j_gene: TRBJ1-1; CDR3aa: CASSHRGRARLGQAFF; CDR3nt: TGCGCCAGCAGCCATCGGGGTAGGGCTCGTCTAGGACAAGCTTTCTTT
v_gene: TRBV7-9; d_gene: .; abundance: .; j_gene: TRBJ2-7; CDR3aa: CASSSIPRDSNSYEQYF; CDR3nt: TGTGCCAGCAGCTCTATCCCCAGGGACTCGAACTCCTACGAGCAGTACTTC
v_gene: TRBV19; d_gene: TRBD2; abundance: .; j_gene: TRBJ2-2; CDR3aa: CASSRSGGSNTGELFF; CDR3nt: TGTGCCAGTAGTAGAAGCGGGGGTTCGAACACCGGGGAGCTGTTTTTT
v_gene: TRBV4-3; d_gene: TRBD2; abundance: .; j_gene: TRBJ2-7; CDR3aa: CASSQDPSGFGEQYF; CDR3nt: TGCGCCAGCAGCCAAGATCCTAGCGGATTTGGGGAGCAGTACTTC
v_gene: TRBV2; d_gene: TRBD1; abundance: .; j_gene: TRBJ2-6; CDR3aa: CASTRQGRSGANVLTF; CDR3nt: TGTGCCAGCACCAGACAGGGGCGGTCTGGGGCCAACGTCCTGACTTTC
v_gene: TRBV4-1; d_gene: .; abundance: .; j_gene: TRBJ1-4; CDR3aa: CASSQGARREKLFF; CDR3nt: TGCGCCAGCAGCCAAGGCGCCCGGAGGGAAAAACTGTTTTTT
v_gene: TRBV5-4; d_gene: .; abundance: .; j_gene: TRBJ1-1; CDR3aa: CASSLDTWTEAFF; CDR3nt: TGTGCCAGCAGCTTGGACACCTGGACTGAAGCTTTCTTT
v_gene: TRBV7-9; d_gene: .; abundance: .; j_gene: TRBJ2-5; CDR3aa: CASSLTDVETQYF; CDR3nt: TGTGCCAGCAGCTTAACAGATGTAGAGACCCAGTACTTC
v_gene: TRBV5-4; d_gene: TRBD1; abundance: .; j_gene: TRBJ2-7; CDR3aa: CASSRTGDSSYEQYF; CDR3nt: TGTGCCAGCAGCAGGACAGGCGACAGCTCCTACGAGCAGTACTTC
v_gene: TRBV6-1; d_gene: TRBD2; abundance: few; j_gene: TRBJ2-3; CDR3aa: CASSTSGGAPDTQYF; CDR3nt: TGTGCCAGCAGCACTAGCGGGGGGGCCCCAGATACGCAGTATTTT
v_gene: TRBV5-6; d_gene: TRBD2; abundance: .; j_gene: TRBJ2-3; CDR3aa: CASSLGLAGGTTDTQYF; CDR3nt: TGTGCCAGCAGCTTGGGACTAGCGGGGGGAACCACAGATACGCAGTATTTT